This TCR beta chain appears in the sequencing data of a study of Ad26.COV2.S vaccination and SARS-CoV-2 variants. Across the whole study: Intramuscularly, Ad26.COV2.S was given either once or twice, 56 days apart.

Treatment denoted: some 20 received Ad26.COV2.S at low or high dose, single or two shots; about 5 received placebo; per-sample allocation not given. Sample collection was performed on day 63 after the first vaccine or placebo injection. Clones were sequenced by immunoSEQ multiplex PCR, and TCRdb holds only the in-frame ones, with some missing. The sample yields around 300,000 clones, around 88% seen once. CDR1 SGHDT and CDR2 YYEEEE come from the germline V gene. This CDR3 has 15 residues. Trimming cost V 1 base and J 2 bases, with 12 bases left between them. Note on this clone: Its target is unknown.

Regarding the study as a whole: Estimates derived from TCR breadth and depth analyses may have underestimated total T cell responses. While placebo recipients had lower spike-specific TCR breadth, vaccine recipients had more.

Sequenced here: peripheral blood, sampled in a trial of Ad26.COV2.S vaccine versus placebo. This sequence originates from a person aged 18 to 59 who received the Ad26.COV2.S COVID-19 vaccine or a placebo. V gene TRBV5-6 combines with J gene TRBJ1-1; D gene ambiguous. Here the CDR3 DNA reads TGTGCCAGCAGCTTGTGGGTCGCCGATAACACTGAAGCTTTCTTT. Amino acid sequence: CASSLWVADNTEAFF.